Each of the 24 T cell receptor beta chains below was sequenced from the same sample in a study of naive and memory T cell subsets (dated by TCRdb to between 2016 and 2019). Antigens for these TCRs are unknown. Library construction relied on UMI-ligation and nested PCR. Sequencer: Illumina MiSeq. To cover both TRBC1 and TRBC2, the beta constant-region primer consisted of an equimolar mix of two oligonucleotides. The ligated cDNA went through four rounds of PCR with nested alpha and beta constant-region primers together with the SP2 primer. TCRdb trimmed public reads at Q25 via fastp, called clones via MiXCR and kept in-frame beta chains. Rows matching on CDR3 protein sequence are summarized as one entry with the most common DNA and genes. This sample holds 120,000 to 150,000 distinct CDR3 sequences; about a fifth were observed only once. The leading ten clones occupy about 0.6% of the sample. The research as a whole found: Naive repertoires, especially CD8, contained a few larger clonotypes, possibly memory cells re-expressing CD45RA.

The specimen was naive CD8+ T cells from blood. The intended sense of this specimen's cell subset or site label: naive T cells, CD45RA high CD27+. Source of these receptors: a human donor in good health.

V is TRBV13 and J is TRBJ2-3; 8 nucleotides line up with TRBD2. This CDR3 region has 15 residues. CDR1 is PRHDT and CDR2 is FYEKMQ in the germline V gene (reference sequence). After removal of 2 bases from V and 5 bases from J, the junction contained 6 bases not matched to a gene. The CDR3 sequence: CASSLFEREQDTQYF. The CDR3 coding sequence is TGTGCCAGCAGCTTATTCGAGCGGGAGCAAGATACGCAGTATTTT.

This clonotype was seen only a few times. The CDR3 DNA reads as TGTGCCAGCAGCTTAGATTTTACAGGGTTACCCAATGAGCAGTTCTTC. This encodes CASSLDFTGLPNEQFF. The chain carries TRBV11-2 and TRBJ2-1; possibly TRBD1 for D (6 bases). The germline V gene has CDR1 SGHAT and CDR2 FQNNGV. The CDR3 has 16 amino acids. V dropped 0 bases and J dropped 6 bases, with 15 bases sitting between them.

The chain employs TRBV28 and TRBJ2-2, with D tentatively TRBD1 (6 bases). Per the germline V gene, CDR1 is MDHEN and CDR2 is SYDVKM. The CDR3 runs to 15 residues. V lost 2 bases and J 7 bases, leaving 14 bases between the germline ends. CDR3 nucleotides: TGTGCCAGCAGTTTAGCCGAACAGGGCCACGGGGAGCTGTTTTTT. It codes for CASSLAEQGHGELFF.

This clonotype was found a few times. The chain carries TRBV7-6 and TRBJ1-1, with 9 nucleotides matching TRBD1. Germline CDR1 is SGHVS and CDR2 is FNYEAQ. The CDR3 runs 14 residues. Trimming cost V 4 bases and J 6 bases; bases outside gene matches: 6. CDR3 DNA sequence: TGTGCCAGCAGCTCACGGGACAGGGAGTCTGAAGCTTTCTTT. It codes for CASSSRDRESEAFF. The whole variable domain, filled in from reference TRBV7-6 and TRBJ1-1, reads GAGVSQSPRYKVTKRGQDVALRCDPISGHVSLYWYRQALGQGPEFLTYFNYEAQQDKSGLPNDRFSAERPEGSISTLTIQRTEQRDSAMYRCASSSRDRESEAFFGQGTRLTVV.

This chain uses TRBV29-1 with TRBJ2-3; 10 bases map to TRBD1. V trimming: 3 bases; J trimming: 5 bases; junction bases outside the gene matches: 11. This CDR3 comprises 16 residues. The germline gives CDR1 SQVTM, CDR2 ANQGSEA. In DNA form, the CDR3 reads TGCAGCGTTGATCCACCATGGACAGGGGGAATAGATACGCAGTATTTT. Translation: CSVDPPWTGGIDTQYF.

This clonotype has only a few counts. The chain has TRBV28 and TRBJ1-5, with 7 bases aligning to TRBD1. V shed 6 bases, J shed 0 bases, and the junction held 5 bases outside the gene matches. Germline CDR1 reads MDHEN; CDR2 reads SYDVKM. The CDR3 runs to 15 residues. CDR3 nucleotide sequence: TGTGCCAGCAGAGACAGGGCTAATAGCAATCAGCCCCAGCATTTT. This codes for CASRDRANSNQPQHF.

This clonotype appeared a few times. The V gene is TRBV9, the J gene TRBJ2-4; maybe TRBD1 (6 bases). CDR1 SGDLS and CDR2 YYNGEE come from the germline V gene. V lost 3 bases, J lost 2 bases, and 9 bases lay in between. CDR3 length: 14 residues. The CDR3 loop is CASSAGQSKNIQYF. The CDR3 nucleotides are TGTGCCAGCAGCGCCGGACAGTCCAAAAACATTCAGTACTTC.

This clonotype was found a few times. The rearrangement uses TRBV27 and TRBJ2-7; 10 nucleotides match TRBD1. The CDR3 totals 14 residues. J gave up 1 base and V 4 bases, and 1 base lay outside the gene matches. Per germline, CDR1 MNHEY and CDR2 SMNVEV (reference sequence). CDR3 amino acids: CASSSGQGSYEQYF. CDR3 DNA: TGTGCCAGCAGTTCGGGACAGGGGTCCTACGAGCAGTACTTC.

This clonotype was counted a few times. V gene TRBV10-3 combines with J gene TRBJ1-3; D remains unclear. This CDR3 has 12 amino acids. Deletions cut 3 bases from V and 2 bases from J, with 2 bases between. Germline CDR1 reads ENHRY; CDR2 reads SYGVKD. As DNA, the CDR3 is TGTGCCATCAGTGAACCTGGAAACACCATATATTTT. Protein: CAISEPGNTIYF.

The V and J genes are TRBV10-3 and TRBJ1-3; D is possibly TRBD1 (6 bases). Germline CDR1 and CDR2: ENHRY and SYGVKD. The V end lost 9 bases, the J end lost 3 bases, and 12 bases lay between the germline ends. The CDR3 covers 13 residues. The CDR3 DNA sequence: TGTGCCATAACACAGGGTCTTGGAAACACCATATATTTT. It specifies CAITQGLGNTIYF.

This sequence joins TRBV2 and TRBJ2-1; 10 bases fit TRBD1. Germline CDR1 reads SNHLY; CDR2 reads FYNNEI. V shed 6 bases, J shed 3 bases, and the junction held 5 bases outside the gene matches. The CDR3 extends over 15 amino acids. In DNA, the CDR3 is TGTGCCAGCAGCTCCGGACAGGGGGTCTACAATGAGCAGTTCTTC. As protein: CASSSGQGVYNEQFF.

The gene calls are TRBV28 and TRBJ2-1; 16 bases map to TRBD2. The germline gives CDR1 MDHEN, CDR2 SYDVKM. V was pared by 6 bases and J by 4 bases, with 24 bases of the junction left unmatched. The CDR3 contains 23 residues. CDR3 coding DNA: TGTGCCAGCAGCACCAGTATGGGGCGGGGGACTAGCGGGAGGGCCGGGGGTTACAATGAGCAGTTCTTC. This encodes CASSTSMGRGTSGRAGGYNEQFF.

This clonotype has more than one count but fewer than ten. The V gene is TRBV29-1, the J gene TRBJ2-1; 8 nucleotides line up with TRBD1. Germline V gene sequence: CDR1 SQVTM, CDR2 ANQGSEA. The V segment lost 7 bases and the J segment 6 bases; nucleotides outside the gene matches: 11. This CDR3 has 14 residues. Here the CDR3 DNA reads TGCAGCGCTGAGGACAGGGTGGATTTCAATGAGCAGTTCTTC. Translating gives CSAEDRVDFNEQFF.

The V call is TRBV6-5, the J call TRBJ2-5, with 9 bases identical to TRBD2. Germline V lookup: CDR1 MNHEY, CDR2 SVGAGI. After removal of 0 bases from V and 4 bases from J, the junction contained 0 bases not matched to a gene. The CDR3 covers 14 residues. The DNA for the CDR3 is TGTGCCAGCAGTTACTCGGGACTAGCAGAGACCCAGTACTTC. This gives the protein CASSYSGLAETQYF.

J is TRBJ2-5 and V is TRBV7-6; D may be TRBD1 (5 bases). Germline CDR1 is SGHVS and CDR2 is FNYEAQ. With 0 bases removed from V and 5 bases from J, the gap between germline ends came to 34 bases. CDR3 length equals 22 residues. The CDR3 coding sequence is TGTGCCAGCAGCTTAGCTCTCAGACAGTTTACTCCGATCCCGACGCCCATGGAGACCCAGTACTTC. This encodes CASSLALRQFTPIPTPMETQYF.

The chain employs TRBV27 and TRBJ2-3, with D unresolved. The CDR3 spans 12 residues. The germline gives CDR1 MNHEY, CDR2 SMNVEV (reference sequence). V lost 6 bases and J lost 2, with 6 bases in between. The CDR3 DNA sequence: TGTGCCAGCAGCCACCACACAGATACGCAGTATTTT. Amino acid sequence: CASSHHTDTQYF.

This clonotype was recorded a few times. The rearrangement uses TRBV9 and TRBJ1-1; possible D gene TRBD1, 6 bases. The CDR3 consists of 16 residues. Germline CDR1 is SGDLS and CDR2 is YYNGEE. V lost 4 bases and J lost 5, with 21 bases in between. The CDR3 DNA is TGTGCCAGCAGCCCCCAGACGGGGGGAGGGGGGACTGAAGCTTTCTTT. Amino acids: CASSPQTGGGGTEAFF.

This sequence joins TRBV7-2 and TRBJ2-1; possibly TRBD1 for D (5 bases). This CDR3 is 15 amino acids long. From germline, CDR1 is SGHTA and CDR2 FQGNSA. V lost 0 bases to trimming and J lost 4 bases, with 10 bases between them. The CDR3 reads CASSLAQGRYNEQFF. CDR3 nucleotides: TGTGCCAGCAGCTTAGCTCAGGGAAGATACAATGAGCAGTTCTTC.

This clonotype was counted a few times. This rearrangement joins TRBV4-3 to TRBJ2-3; D call uncertain. CDR1 and CDR2 (germline): LGHNA, YSLEER. Deletions cut 0 bases from V and 1 base from J, with 5 bases between. The CDR3 contains 14 residues. CDR3 residues: CASSQETGTDTQYF. The CDR3 DNA reads TGCGCCAGCAGCCAAGAAACAGGCACAGATACGCAGTATTTT.

The table lists this clonotype with a few counts. The V call is TRBV21-1, the J call TRBJ2-3; TRBD2 was called by the table and not checked on the DNA. TRBV21-1 is recorded as a pseudogene. This CDR3 has 13 residues. CDR3 DNA: TGTGCCAGCACCTCCTTCGGTCCAGATACGCAGTATTTT. Amino acids: CASTSFGPDTQYF.

This chain joins TRBV5-1 and TRBJ2-7, with 7 nucleotides matching TRBD2. The CDR3 is 14 residues long. The germline CDR1 and CDR2 sequences are SGHRS and YFSETQ. V lost 0 bases to trimming and J lost 1 base; unmatched junction nucleotides: 1. The CDR3 nucleotides read TGCGCCAGCAGCTTGGTGCGGGGGTCCTACGAGCAGTACTTC. Amino acids: CASSLVRGSYEQYF. The full variable domain, with the rest looked up from reference TRBV5-1 and TRBJ2-7, is KAGVTQTPRYLIKTRGQQVTLSCSPISGHRSVSWYQQTPGQGLQFLFEYFSETQRNKGNFPGRFSGRQFSNSRSEMNVSTLELGDSALYLCASSLVRGSYEQYFGPGTRLTVT.

In this sample, this clonotype turned up a few times. The genes are TRBV12-3 or TRBV12-4 and TRBJ2-7; D is unresolved. Trimming took 5 bases from V and 9 from J, leaving 14 bases between them. This CDR3 contains 12 residues. The CDR3 loop is CASSTGLRLQYF. DNA for the CDR3: TGTGCCAGCAGTACCGGTCTACGATTGCAGTACTTC.

This clonotype was counted only a few times. The gene calls are TRBV12-3 or TRBV12-4 and TRBJ1-2; the D is unclear. This CDR3 has 13 residues. With 4 bases removed from V and 6 bases from J, the gap between germline ends came to 12 bases. This CDR3 reads CASSSGLRDGYTF. CDR3 DNA: TGTGCCAGCAGTTCCGGACTAAGGGATGGCTACACCTTC.

The chain has TRBV14 and TRBJ2-3; the D gene could be TRBD1 or TRBD2 (5 bases each). Germline assignment: CDR1 SGHDN and CDR2 FVKESK. The CDR3 extends over 15 amino acids. The V end was cut by 6 bases, the J end by 0 bases, with 13 bases between. The CDR3 coding sequence is TGTGCCAGCAGTACAGGACTTGCAAGCACAGATACGCAGTATTTT. Residues: CASSTGLASTDTQYF.